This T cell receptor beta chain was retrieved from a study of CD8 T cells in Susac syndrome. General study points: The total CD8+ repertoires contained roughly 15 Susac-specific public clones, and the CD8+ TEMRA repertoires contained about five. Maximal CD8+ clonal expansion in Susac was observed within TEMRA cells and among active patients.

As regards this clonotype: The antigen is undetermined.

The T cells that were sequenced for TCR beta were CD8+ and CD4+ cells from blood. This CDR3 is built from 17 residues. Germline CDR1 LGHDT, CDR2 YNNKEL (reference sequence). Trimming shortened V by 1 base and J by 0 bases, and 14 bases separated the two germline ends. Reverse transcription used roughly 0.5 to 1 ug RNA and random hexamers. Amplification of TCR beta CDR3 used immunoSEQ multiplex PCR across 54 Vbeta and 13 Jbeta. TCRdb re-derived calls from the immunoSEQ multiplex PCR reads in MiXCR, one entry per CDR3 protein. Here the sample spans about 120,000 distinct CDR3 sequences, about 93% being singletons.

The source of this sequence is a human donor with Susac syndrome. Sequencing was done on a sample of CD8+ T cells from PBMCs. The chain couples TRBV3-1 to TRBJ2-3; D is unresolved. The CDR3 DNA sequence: TGTGCCAGCAGCCAAGGCATGGAGTATCTAAGCACAGATACGCAGTATTTT. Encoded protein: CASSQGMEYLSTDTQYF.